Sequencing of this TCR beta chain was carried out in a study of cytomegalovirus exposure and HLA in healthy donors. Study-wide points: Most TCR sequences showed up rarely, but some public TCRs showed up in many donors. A prior analysis recorded that most TCR beta V segments were productive about 87% or about 30% of the time. Per published reports, the classifier diagnosed cytomegalovirus status with high specificity and sensitivity.

Note on this clone: What it binds is not known.

PCR primers comprised 60 Vbeta and 13 Jbeta primers. As originally analysed: Some 80 million unique TCR beta chains, roughly 11 million shared, were counted in a later analysis. Only in-frame clones appear in the TCRdb table, and some are missing; sequencing was by immunoSEQ multiplex PCR. V, J and clone size derive from that table, while D and trimming were established from the DNA sequence. The repertoire includes 100,000 to 150,000 clones, roughly 79% of them detected once, and around 1.8% sits in the top ten. The sequence came from a woman in her 40s in good health and CMV-seronegative. Sequencing was done on a sample of PBMCs.

The CDR3 loop is CASSLNGRATDTQYF. DNA for the CDR3: TGTGCCAGCAGCTTAAACGGGAGGGCCACAGATACGCAGTATTTT. This sequence joins TRBV7-3 and TRBJ2-3; 8 bases map to TRBD2. Germline CDR1 is SGHTA and CDR2 is FQGTGA. The CDR3 spans 15 residues. The trim removed 1 base at V and 2 bases at J, leaving 2 bases unmatched.